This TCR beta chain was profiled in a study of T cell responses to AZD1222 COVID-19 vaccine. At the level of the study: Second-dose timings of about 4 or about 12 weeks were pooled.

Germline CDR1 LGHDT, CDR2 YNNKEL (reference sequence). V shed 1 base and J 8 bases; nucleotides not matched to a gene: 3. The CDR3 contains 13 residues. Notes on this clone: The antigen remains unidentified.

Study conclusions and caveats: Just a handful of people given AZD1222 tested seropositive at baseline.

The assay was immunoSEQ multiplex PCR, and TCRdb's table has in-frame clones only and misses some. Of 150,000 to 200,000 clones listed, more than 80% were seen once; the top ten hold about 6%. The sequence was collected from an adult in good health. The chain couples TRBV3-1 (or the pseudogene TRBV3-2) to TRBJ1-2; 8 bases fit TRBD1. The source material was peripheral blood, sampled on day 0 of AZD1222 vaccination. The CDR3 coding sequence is TGTGCCAGCAGCCAAGGACAGGGGCAAGGCTACACCTTC. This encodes CASSQGQGQGYTF.